The 25 T cell receptor beta chains below all came from one sample that was sequenced in a study of blood T cell repertoires in COVID-19. The method was immunoSEQ multiplex PCR; TCRdb's version includes in-frame clones alone and lacks a portion of them. The table has 130,000 or so clones, over 75% seen once. The sequenced sample consisted of peripheral blood. Every receptor here comes from a human donor in a cohort sampled during active COVID-19.

CDR3 in amino acids: CASSAQGQGPNQPQHF. Here the CDR3 DNA reads TGTGCCAGCAGTGCGCAAGGACAGGGTCCCAATCAGCCCCAGCATTTT. The V call is TRBV6-1, the J call TRBJ1-5, with 8 bases that match TRBD1. CDR1 and CDR2 from the germline V gene are MNHNS and SASEGT. V trimming: 4 bases; J trimming: 3 bases; junction bases outside the gene matches: 8. The CDR3 is 16 amino acids.

The genes are TRBV5-1 and TRBJ2-7, with 7 bases matching TRBD1. This CDR3 has 14 amino acids. V was clipped by 2 bases and J by 6 bases; unmatched bases: 8. Germline V CDR1 and CDR2: SGHRS, YFSETQ. The DNA for the CDR3 is TGCGCCAGCAGCTTCCGACAGGGAGCCGGCGAGCAGTACTTC. As protein: CASSFRQGAGEQYF.

The rearrangement links TRBV11-2 to TRBJ2-2; D gene ambiguous. Trimming stripped 1 base from V and 5 bases from J, with 11 bases between. The CDR3 covers 15 residues. The germline gives CDR1 SGHAT, CDR2 FQNNGV. The CDR3 sequence is CASSLGPSGTGELFF. The CDR3, as DNA: TGTGCCAGCAGCTTAGGGCCTAGTGGGACCGGGGAGCTGTTTTTT.

The rearrangement uses TRBV3-1 (or the pseudogene TRBV3-2) and TRBJ2-3; 7 positions agree with TRBD2. This CDR3 region has 16 residues. Germline CDR1 reads LGHDT; CDR2 reads YNNKEL (reference sequence). V lost 4 bases, J lost 2 bases, and 9 bases stayed unmatched. The CDR3 region is CASSRGTTQITDTQYF. CDR3 coding DNA: TGTGCCAGCAGCCGAGGGACTACCCAGATCACAGATACGCAGTATTTT.

A single count supports this clone. V is TRBV28 and J is TRBJ1-5, with D perhaps matching TRBD1 (5 bases). Germline loops: CDR1 MDHEN, CDR2 SYDVKM. The ends were cut back, 5 bases at V and 3 bases at J, with 14 bases in the middle. The CDR3 totals 15 residues. The CDR3 loop is CASSPLGGDNQPQHF. The CDR3 nucleotides read TGTGCCAGCAGTCCCCTGGGAGGGGACAATCAGCCCCAGCATTTT.

The rearrangement joins TRBV2 to TRBJ2-1; maybe TRBD2 (6 bases). This CDR3 has 13 amino acids. V lost 6 bases and J lost 5, with 11 bases in between. Germline CDR1 reads SNHLY; CDR2 reads FYNNEI. The CDR3 reads CASRVAVNNEQFF. CDR3 in DNA: TGTGCCAGCAGGGTAGCGGTAAACAATGAGCAGTTCTTC.

The chain employs TRBV25-1 and TRBJ1-3, with a possible D match to TRBD1 (5 bases). The CDR3 sequence is 17 residues long. CDR1 MGHDK and CDR2 SYGVNS come from the germline V gene. Between the trimmed V and J ends, which lost 1 base and 2 bases, there was a span of 15 bases. The chain's CDR3 is CASSEWGRGAAGNTIYF. The CDR3 bases are TGTGCCAGCAGTGAATGGGGAAGGGGCGCAGCTGGAAACACCATATATTTT.

CDR3 amino acids: CASSYGRNTEAFF. For the CDR3, the DNA is TGTGCCAGTAGTTATGGGAGGAACACTGAAGCTTTCTTT. The chain recombines TRBV19 with TRBJ1-1; no firm D call. The length of the CDR3 is 13 residues. CDR1 LNHDA and CDR2 SQIVND come from the germline V gene (reference sequence). V lost 5 bases and J 1 base, leaving 8 bases between the germline ends.

CDR3 sequence reads: CASSPRTSGRAEQFF. CDR3 coding DNA: TGTGCCAGCAGCCCGCGGACTAGCGGGAGGGCTGAGCAGTTCTTC. J is TRBJ2-1 and V is TRBV5-5, with TRBD2 matching over 15 bases. V shed 4 bases, J shed 9 bases, and the junction held 5 bases outside the gene matches. Germline loops: CDR1 SGHKS, CDR2 YYEKEE (reference sequence). The CDR3 loop spans 15 amino acids.

The chain joins TRBV20-1 to TRBJ2-3, with TRBD1 matching over 7 bases. V trimming: 5 bases; J trimming: 7 bases; junction bases outside the gene matches: 3. Germline-derived CDR1 and CDR2 are DFQATT and SNEGSKA (reference sequence). This CDR3 comprises 11 residues. The CDR3 DNA follows: TGCAGTGCTTACAGGGGAAATACGCAGTATTTT. It encodes CSAYRGNTQYF.

The chain uses TRBV27 and TRBJ2-7, with 8 bases identical to TRBD2. The CDR3 runs to 15 residues. Per germline, CDR1 MNHEY and CDR2 SMNVEV (reference sequence). The V gene end was trimmed by 6 bases and the J gene end by 4 bases; junction bases not matched to a gene: 11. The CDR3 region has the DNA TGTGCCAGCAGCCCAAGCGGGAGTGTTTTATACGAGCAGTACTTC. It specifies CASSPSGSVLYEQYF.

The J gene is TRBJ1-1, the V gene TRBV29-1; weak D call: TRBD1 (5 bases). The germline V gene encodes CDR1 SQVTM and CDR2 ANQGSEA. The CDR3 covers 11 residues. Deletions cut 5 bases from V and 1 base from J, with 5 bases between. CDR3 residues: CSVRGNTEAFF. CDR3 DNA sequence: TGCAGCGTTAGGGGGAACACTGAAGCTTTCTTT. The entire variable domain, with the rest obtained from reference TRBV29-1 and TRBJ1-1, is as follows: SAVISQKPSRDICQRGTSLTIQCQVDSQVTMMFWYRQQPGQSLTLIATANQGSEATYESGFVIDKFPISRPNLTFSTLTVSNMSPEDSSIYLCSVRGNTEAFFGQGTRLTVV.

The chain recombines TRBV6-6 with TRBJ2-7; 11 nucleotides align to TRBD2. CDR1 is MNHNY, CDR2 SVGAGI, per germline (reference sequence). The trim removed 6 bases at V and 4 bases at J, leaving 5 bases unmatched. The CDR3 is 14 residues long. This CDR3 is CASSLTSGAYEQYF. CDR3 in DNA: TGTGCCAGCAGCCTGACTAGCGGGGCTTACGAGCAGTACTTC.

This chain uses TRBV5-1 with TRBJ2-4; tentative D call: TRBD2 (6 bases). The CDR3 loop spans 13 amino acids. Trimming removed 7 bases at V and 0 bases at J, with 8 bases between. Looked up from germline, CDR1 is SGHRS and CDR2 is YFSETQ. In nucleotides, the CDR3 is TGCGCCAGCGCAGCGGGAGCCAAAAACATTCAGTACTTC. Protein: CASAAGAKNIQYF.

In its sample, this clone was seen a few times. CDR3 sequence: CASIYDRGNQPQHF. CDR3 DNA: TGTGCCAGTATCTATGACAGGGGAAATCAGCCCCAGCATTTT. This sequence joins TRBV6-5 and TRBJ1-5; 8 nucleotides match TRBD1. Per the germline V gene, CDR1 is MNHEY and CDR2 is SVGAGI. The CDR3 runs to 14 residues. V was pared by 9 bases and J by 4 bases, with 8 bases of the junction left unmatched.

This rearrangement joins TRBV3-1 (or the pseudogene TRBV3-2) to TRBJ2-7; 9 bases agree with TRBD1. The CDR3 totals 13 residues. Germline CDR1 and CDR2: LGHDT and YNNKEL (reference sequence). The trim removed 4 bases at V and 7 bases at J, leaving 5 bases unmatched. The DNA for the CDR3 is TGTGCCAGCAGCCGTGGACAGGGGCGGGAGCAGTACTTC. It specifies CASSRGQGREQYF.

The rearrangement joins TRBV2 to TRBJ1-4; maybe TRBD1 (5 bases). The CDR3 is made up of 14 amino acids. Trimming removed 3 bases from V and 3 bases from J, with 8 bases in between. Per germline, CDR1 SNHLY and CDR2 FYNNEI. The CDR3 loop is CASSDGGANEKLFF. The CDR3 DNA follows: TGTGCCAGCAGTGACGGGGGAGCTAATGAAAAACTGTTTTTT.

The V gene is TRBV28, the J gene TRBJ2-7, with a weak D call TRBD2 (7 bases). Trimming pared 2 bases from V and 2 bases from J, leaving 16 bases between. Germline CDR1 is MDHEN and CDR2 is SYDVKM. CDR3 length: 16 amino acids. The CDR3 here is CASSLTGRAYPYEQYF. CDR3 bases: TGTGCCAGCAGTTTAACAGGGAGGGCTTATCCCTACGAGCAGTACTTC.

The chain combines TRBV24-1 with TRBJ1-1; perhaps TRBD1 as D (6 bases). V lost 4 bases and J lost 11, with 16 bases in between. Germline CDR1 and CDR2: KGHDR and SFDVKD. The CDR3 is made up of 13 amino acids. The CDR3 DNA reads TGTGCCACCAGTGACCCCCCCACAGGGACGGCTTTCTTT. It yields the protein CATSDPPTGTAFF.

The chain joins TRBV5-1 to TRBJ2-3; 10 bases map to TRBD2. In germline, CDR1 is SGHRS, CDR2 YFSETQ. V trimming: 3 bases; J trimming: 0 bases; junction bases outside the gene matches: 4. The CDR3 is 16 amino acids. The CDR3 DNA follows: TGCGCCAGCAGCTCGGGGACTAGCGTTAGCACAGATACGCAGTATTTT. Its translation is CASSSGTSVSTDTQYF.

CDR3 sequence: CASSDRGKGNTEAFF. CDR3 nucleotide sequence: TGTGCCAGTTCGGACAGGGGGAAGGGGAACACTGAAGCTTTCTTT. V and J are TRBV19 and TRBJ1-1, with 10 nucleotides matching TRBD1. This CDR3 contains 15 residues. V lost 8 bases, J lost 1 base, and 7 bases stayed unmatched. Germline lookup yields CDR1 LNHDA and CDR2 SQIVND (reference sequence).

V gene TRBV25-1 combines with J gene TRBJ2-3; perhaps TRBD1 as D (5 bases). The germline gives CDR1 MGHDK, CDR2 SYGVNS. Trimming took off 4 bases at V and 8 bases at J, with 16 bases between the two ends. This CDR3 is 14 amino acids long. The CDR3 sequence is CASSGTPGLSTQYF. CDR3 nucleotides: TGTGCCAGCAGTGGAACTCCAGGGTTGAGTACGCAGTATTTT. Together with reference TRBV25-1 and TRBJ2-3, the CDR3 gives the full variable domain: EADIYQTPRYLVIGTGKKITLECSQTMGHDKMYWYQQDPGMELHLIHYSYGVNSTEKGDLSSESTVSRIRTEHFPLTLESARPSHTSQYLCASSGTPGLSTQYFGPGTRLTVL.

The genes are TRBV19 and TRBJ1-1; D is perhaps TRBD1 (5 bases). The CDR3 is 14 amino acids. Trimming cost V 7 bases and J 0 bases, with 12 bases left between them. Germline V CDR1 and CDR2: LNHDA, SQIVND (reference sequence). The DNA of the CDR3 is TGTGCCAGTATGGGGTGGGGCATGAACACTGAAGCTTTCTTT. Translated, it gives CASMGWGMNTEAFF. The full variable domain, in which reference TRBV19 and TRBJ1-1 provide the parts outside the CDR3, is DGGITQSPKYLFRKEGQNVTLSCEQNLNHDAMYWYRQDPGQGLRLIYYSQIVNDFQKGDIAEGYSVSREKKESFPLTVTSAQKNPTAFYLCASMGWGMNTEAFFGQGTRLTVV.

The chain couples TRBV5-1 to TRBJ1-6; 7 bases are shared with TRBD1. The length of the CDR3 is 14 residues. V gave up 0 bases and J gave up 7 bases; unmatched junction bases: 1. Germline V gene data show CDR1 as SGHRS and CDR2 as YFSETQ. The CDR3: CASSLDRGNSPLHF. The CDR3, as DNA: TGCGCCAGCAGCTTGGACAGGGGAAATTCACCCCTCCACTTT.

CDR3 DNA sequence: TGTGCCAGCGGGGGACAAACGAACTATGGCTACACCTTC. It is translated as CASGGQTNYGYTF. The chain couples TRBV6-5 to TRBJ1-2, with D maybe TRBD1 (6 bases). The CDR3 is 13 residues long. Per germline, CDR1 MNHEY and CDR2 SVGAGI. Between the trimmed V and J ends, which lost 8 bases and 2 bases, there was a span of 12 bases.